One sample yielded the 10 T cell receptor beta chains listed below, sequenced in a study of cytomegalovirus exposure and HLA in healthy donors. With 60 Vbeta and 13 Jbeta primers, the PCR was carried out. TCRdb keeps only in-frame clones here, not all; method: immunoSEQ multiplex PCR. The data contain 35,000 to 45,000 clones, approximately 76% of them singletons. What was sequenced was PBMCs. These receptors originate from a woman under 40 in good health and CMV-seropositive.

The chain carries TRBV27 and TRBJ2-1, with D possibly matching TRBD2 (6 bases). CDR1 MNHEY and CDR2 SMNVEV come from the germline V gene (reference sequence). CDR3 length: 13 residues. Trimming shortened V by 6 bases and J by 5 bases, and 11 bases separated the two germline ends. The chain's CDR3 is CASRYGLHNEQFF. The CDR3, as DNA: TGTGCCAGCAGATACGGACTACACAATGAGCAGTTCTTC.

The rearrangement links TRBV29-1 to TRBJ1-1; maybe TRBD1 (5 bases). The CDR3 is 13 residues long. V lost 5 bases, J lost 1 base, and 11 bases lay in between. CDR1 is SQVTM and CDR2 is ANQGSEA in the germline V gene. CDR3 nucleotide sequence: TGCAGCGTTCTGGTCAGGGAGAACACTGAAGCTTTCTTT. Residues: CSVLVRENTEAFF.

This rearrangement joins TRBV18 to TRBJ1-1; no firm D call. Trimming stripped 0 bases from V and 6 bases from J, with 11 bases between. The CDR3 runs to 14 residues. The germline V gene encodes CDR1 KGHSH and CDR2 LQKENI. The CDR3 spells CASSPPSLDPEAFF. Here the CDR3 DNA reads TGTGCCAGCTCACCACCGAGCCTAGACCCTGAAGCTTTCTTT.

On this clone itself: A read error may account for a junction end that differs from germline. The CDR3 loop reads CSAKPGQGVF. CDR3 bases: TGCAGTGCTAAGCCGGGACAGGGTGTCTTC. The chain recombines TRBV20-1 with TRBJ2-1; 9 bases are a match to TRBD1. From germline, CDR1 is DFQATT and CDR2 SNEGSKA (reference sequence). CDR3 size: 10 residues.

The rearrangement links TRBV4-1 to TRBJ2-3; 9 positions agree with TRBD2. Germline CDR1 reads MGHRA; CDR2 reads YSYEKL. V lost 4 bases and J lost 4; bases outside the gene matches: 12. The CDR3 totals 17 residues. CDR3 region: CASSPTPVAGAADTQYF. For the CDR3, the DNA is TGCGCCAGCAGCCCTACGCCCGTAGCGGGGGCCGCAGATACGCAGTATTTT.

The chain recombines TRBV5-1 with TRBJ2-1; 10 nucleotides match TRBD2. The CDR3 is 15 residues long. CDR1 is SGHRS, CDR2 YFSETQ, per germline. J was trimmed by 5 bases and V by 5 bases; bases with no gene match: 7. The CDR3 spells CASRDLAGAHNEQFF. DNA of the CDR3: TGCGCCAGCAGGGATCTAGCGGGAGCTCACAATGAGCAGTTCTTC.

The V gene is TRBV28, the J gene TRBJ2-2, with D perhaps TRBD2 (6 bases). Per germline, CDR1 MDHEN and CDR2 SYDVKM. CDR3 length equals 12 residues. V lost 5 bases, J lost 9 bases, and 10 bases lay in between. The CDR3 protein is CASSLAGRELFF. CDR3 coding DNA: TGTGCCAGCAGTCTGGCGGGGAGGGAGCTGTTTTTT.

This clone was seen just once. The rearrangement uses TRBV7-8 and TRBJ2-7, with D possibly TRBD2 on 6 matching bases. This CDR3 spans 15 amino acids. Looked up from germline, CDR1 is SGHVS and CDR2 is FQNEAQ. With 1 base removed from V and 0 bases from J, the gap between germline ends came to 10 bases. In DNA form, the CDR3 reads TGTGCCAGCAGCTTAGAGTTGGGGGGCTCCTACGAGCAGTACTTC. Translated: CASSLELGGSYEQYF.

V gene TRBV6-4 combines with J gene TRBJ1-1; TRBD1 agrees at 9 bases. Looked up from germline, CDR1 is MRHNA and CDR2 is SNTAGT. CDR3 length: 13 amino acids. V gave up 9 bases and J gave up 5 bases; unmatched junction bases: 7. The chain's CDR3 is CASRATGGTEAFF. In nucleotides, the CDR3 is TGTGCCAGTCGTGCGACAGGGGGGACTGAAGCTTTCTTT.

This chain joins TRBV19 and TRBJ2-7; 8 nucleotides agree with TRBD2. Germline V gene lookup returns CDR1 LNHDA and CDR2 SQIVND (reference sequence). The CDR3 covers 15 residues. V shed 1 base and J 6 bases; nucleotides not matched to a gene: 8. Here the CDR3 DNA reads TGTGCCAGTAGTATAGGGGCCGGGGGGGTCTGCGAGCAGTACTTC. It yields the protein CASSIGAGGVCEQYF.